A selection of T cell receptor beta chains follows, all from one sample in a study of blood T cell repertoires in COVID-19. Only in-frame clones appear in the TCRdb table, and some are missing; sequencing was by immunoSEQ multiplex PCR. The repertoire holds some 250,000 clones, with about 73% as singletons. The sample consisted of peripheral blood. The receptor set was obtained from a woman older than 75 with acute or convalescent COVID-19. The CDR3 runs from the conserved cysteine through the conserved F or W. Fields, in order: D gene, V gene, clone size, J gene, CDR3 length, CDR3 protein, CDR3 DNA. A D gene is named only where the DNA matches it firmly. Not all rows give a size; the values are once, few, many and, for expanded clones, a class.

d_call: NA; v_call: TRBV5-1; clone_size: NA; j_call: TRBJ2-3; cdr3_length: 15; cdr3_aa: CASSGSGDNLYTQYF; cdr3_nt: TGCGCCAGCAGCGGGTCAGGGGATAATTTGTATACGCAGTATTTT
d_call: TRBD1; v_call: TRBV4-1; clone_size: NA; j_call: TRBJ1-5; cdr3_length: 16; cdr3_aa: CASSQEGQGYVQPQHF; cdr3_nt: TGCGCCAGCAGCCAAGAGGGACAGGGATATGTTCAGCCCCAGCATTTT
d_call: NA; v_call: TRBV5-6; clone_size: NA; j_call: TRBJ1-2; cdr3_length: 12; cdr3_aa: CASTGGGYGYTF; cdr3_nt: TGTGCCAGCACCGGGGGGGGCTATGGCTACACCTTC
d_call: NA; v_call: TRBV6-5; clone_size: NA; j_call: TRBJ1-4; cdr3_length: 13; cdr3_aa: CASSYLEGGKLFF; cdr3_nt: TGTGCCAGCAGTTACTTGGAGGGCGGAAAACTGTTTTTT
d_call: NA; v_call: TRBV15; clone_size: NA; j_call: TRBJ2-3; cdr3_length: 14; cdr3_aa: CATSRASGTDTQYF; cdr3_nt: TGTGCCACCAGCAGAGCAAGCGGCACAGATACGCAGTATTTT
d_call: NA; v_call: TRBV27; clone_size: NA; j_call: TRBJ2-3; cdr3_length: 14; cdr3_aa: CASSLYYPTDTQYF; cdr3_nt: TGTGCCAGCAGTTTATACTACCCCACAGATACGCAGTATTTT
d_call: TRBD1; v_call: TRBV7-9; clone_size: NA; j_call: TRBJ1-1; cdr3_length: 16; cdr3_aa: CASSLDFGQGPDEAFF; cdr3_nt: TGTGCCAGCAGCTTAGATTTTGGACAGGGGCCAGATGAAGCTTTCTTT
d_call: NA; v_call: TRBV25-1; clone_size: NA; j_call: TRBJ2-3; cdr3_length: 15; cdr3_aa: CASSDPALYTDTQYF; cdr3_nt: TGTGCCAGCAGTGACCCTGCCCTCTACACAGATACGCAGTATTTT
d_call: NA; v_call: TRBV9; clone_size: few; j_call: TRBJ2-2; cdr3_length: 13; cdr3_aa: CASSVGLPGELFF; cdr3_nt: TGTGCCAGCAGCGTAGGGCTTCCCGGGGAGCTGTTTTTT
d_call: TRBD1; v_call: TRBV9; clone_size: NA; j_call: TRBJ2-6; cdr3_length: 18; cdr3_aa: CASSVGGDSALGANVLTF; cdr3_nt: TGTGCCAGCAGCGTAGGTGGGGACAGTGCTTTAGGGGCCAACGTCCTGACTTTC
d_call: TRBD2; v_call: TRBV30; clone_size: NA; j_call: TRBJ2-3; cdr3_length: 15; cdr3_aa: CAWTRQAGGWDTQYF; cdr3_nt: TGTGCCTGGACCCGACAAGCGGGAGGTTGGGATACGCAGTATTTT
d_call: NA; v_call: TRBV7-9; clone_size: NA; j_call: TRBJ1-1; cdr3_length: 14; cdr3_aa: CASSLSGSNTEAFF; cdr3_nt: TGTGCCAGCAGCTTATCGGGGTCGAACACTGAAGCTTTCTTT
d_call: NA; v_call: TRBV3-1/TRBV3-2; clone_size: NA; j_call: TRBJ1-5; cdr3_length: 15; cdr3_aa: CASSQGRAFNQPQHF; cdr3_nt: TGTGCCAGCAGCCAAGGCAGGGCCTTCAATCAGCCCCAGCATTTT
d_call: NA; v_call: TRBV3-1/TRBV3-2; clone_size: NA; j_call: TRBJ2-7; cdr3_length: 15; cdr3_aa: CASSQGSEPPYEQYF; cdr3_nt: TGTGCCAGCAGCCAAGGAAGCGAACCCCCCTACGAGCAGTACTTC
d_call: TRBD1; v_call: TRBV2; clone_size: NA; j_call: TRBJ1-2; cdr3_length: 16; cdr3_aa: CASSLNREGQGRGYTF; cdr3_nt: TGTGCCAGCAGTCTAAACAGAGAGGGACAGGGTCGTGGCTACACCTTC
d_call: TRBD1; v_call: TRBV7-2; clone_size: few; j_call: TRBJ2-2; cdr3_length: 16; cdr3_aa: CASNQPGTGVAGELFF; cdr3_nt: TGTGCCAGCAACCAACCCGGGACAGGGGTTGCCGGGGAGCTGTTTTTT
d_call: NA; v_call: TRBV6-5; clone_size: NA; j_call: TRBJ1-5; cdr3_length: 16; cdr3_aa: CASSYWVGTKGPAQHF; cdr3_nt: TGTGCCAGCAGTTACTGGGTGGGGACAAAGGGTCCAGCCCAGCATTTT
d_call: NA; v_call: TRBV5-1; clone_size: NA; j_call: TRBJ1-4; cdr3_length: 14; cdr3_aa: CASSSRGGNEKLFF; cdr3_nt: TGCGCCAGCAGCTCCCGGGGTGGAAATGAAAAACTGTTTTTT
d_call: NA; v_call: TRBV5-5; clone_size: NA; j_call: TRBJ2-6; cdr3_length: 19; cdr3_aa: CASSPIARIAASGANVLTF; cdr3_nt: TGTGCCAGCAGCCCCATAGCGCGGATAGCGGCCTCTGGGGCCAACGTCCTGACTTTC
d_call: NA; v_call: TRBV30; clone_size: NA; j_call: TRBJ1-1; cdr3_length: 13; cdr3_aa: CAWSVSLNTEAFF; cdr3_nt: TGTGCCTGGAGTGTCTCCTTGAACACTGAAGCTTTCTTT
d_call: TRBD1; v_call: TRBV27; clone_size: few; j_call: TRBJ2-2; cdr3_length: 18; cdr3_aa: CASSSLGTGRRNTGELFF; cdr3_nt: TGTGCCAGCAGTTCCCTCGGGACAGGTCGTCGGAACACCGGGGAGCTGTTTTTT
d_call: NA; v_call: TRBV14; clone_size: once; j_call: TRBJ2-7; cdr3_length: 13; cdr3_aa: CASSQLTDTEQYF; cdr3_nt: TGTGCCAGCAGCCAACTCACGGACACCGAGCAGTACTTC
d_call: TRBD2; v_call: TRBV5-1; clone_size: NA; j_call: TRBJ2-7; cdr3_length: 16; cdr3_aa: CASSFLGSREGYEQYF; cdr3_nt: TGCGCCAGCAGCTTCTTGGGGTCGCGGGAGGGTTACGAGCAGTACTTC
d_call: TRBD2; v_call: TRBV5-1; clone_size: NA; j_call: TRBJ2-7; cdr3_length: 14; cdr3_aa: CASSLTSGMGEQYF; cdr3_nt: TGCGCCAGCAGCCTAACTAGCGGGATGGGGGAGCAGTACTTC
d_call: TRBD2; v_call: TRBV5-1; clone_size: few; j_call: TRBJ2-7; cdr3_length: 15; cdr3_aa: CASSLDGGSTYEQYF; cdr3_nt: TGCGCCAGCAGCTTGGACGGCGGGAGTACCTACGAGCAGTACTTC
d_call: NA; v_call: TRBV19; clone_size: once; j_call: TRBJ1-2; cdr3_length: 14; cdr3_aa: CASSIGAWAMGYTF; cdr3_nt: TGTGCCAGTAGTATAGGGGCCTGGGCGATGGGCTACACCTTC
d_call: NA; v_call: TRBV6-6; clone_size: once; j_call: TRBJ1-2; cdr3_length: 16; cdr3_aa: CASSTIQDGSRDGYTF; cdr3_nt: TGTGCCAGCAGTACAATTCAGGACGGGAGTAGGGATGGCTACACCTTC
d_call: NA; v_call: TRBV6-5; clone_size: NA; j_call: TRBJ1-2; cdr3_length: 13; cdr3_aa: CASRGTGHYGYTF; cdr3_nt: TGTGCCAGCAGGGGAACAGGGCACTATGGCTACACCTTC
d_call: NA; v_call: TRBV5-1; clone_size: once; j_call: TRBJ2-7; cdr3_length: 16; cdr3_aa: CASSSGTADGAYEQYF; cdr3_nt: TGCGCCAGCAGCTCAGGTACAGCGGACGGGGCCTACGAGCAGTACTTC
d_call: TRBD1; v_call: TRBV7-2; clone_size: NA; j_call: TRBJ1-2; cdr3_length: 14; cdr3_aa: CASRPGTGAVGYTF; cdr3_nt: TGTGCCAGCAGACCGGGTACAGGGGCTGTTGGCTACACCTTC
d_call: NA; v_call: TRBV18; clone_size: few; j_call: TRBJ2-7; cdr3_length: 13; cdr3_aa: CASSPRQSYEQYF; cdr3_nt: TGTGCCAGCTCACCTCGACAGAGCTACGAGCAGTACTTC
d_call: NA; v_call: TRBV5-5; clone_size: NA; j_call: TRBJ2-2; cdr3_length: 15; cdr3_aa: CASSLAGVVDGELFF; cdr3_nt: TGTGCCAGCAGCTTGGCGGGGGTTGTCGACGGGGAGCTGTTTTTT
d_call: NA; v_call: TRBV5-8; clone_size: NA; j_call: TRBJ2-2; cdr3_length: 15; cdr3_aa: CASSLEGRRTGELFF; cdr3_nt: TGTGCCAGCAGCTTGGAGGGTAGGAGGACCGGGGAGCTGTTTTTT
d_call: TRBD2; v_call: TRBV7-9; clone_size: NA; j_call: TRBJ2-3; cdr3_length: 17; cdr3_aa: CASSLGSGGSFTDTQYF; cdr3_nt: TGTGCCAGCAGCTTAGGCTCGGGGGGGAGTTTCACAGATACGCAGTATTTT
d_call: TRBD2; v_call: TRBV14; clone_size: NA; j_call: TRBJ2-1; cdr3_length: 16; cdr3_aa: CASSQRAGGSYNEQFF; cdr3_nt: TGTGCCAGCAGCCAACGCGCGGGAGGATCCTACAATGAGCAGTTCTTC
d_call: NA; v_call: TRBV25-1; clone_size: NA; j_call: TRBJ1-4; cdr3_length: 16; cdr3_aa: CASSDLGGTYTEKLFF; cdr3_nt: TGTGCCAGCAGTGATCTTGGGGGCACTTATACTGAAAAACTGTTTTTT
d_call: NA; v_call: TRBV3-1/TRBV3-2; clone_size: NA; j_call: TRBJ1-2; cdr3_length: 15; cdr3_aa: CASSTPRLANYGYTF; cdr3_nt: TGTGCCAGCAGCACCCCCAGGTTAGCTAACTATGGCTACACCTTC
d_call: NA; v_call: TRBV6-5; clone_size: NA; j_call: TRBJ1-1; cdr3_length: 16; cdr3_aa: CASSYVFGGGRTEAFF; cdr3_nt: TGTGCCAGCAGTTACGTGTTTGGGGGGGGGCGGACTGAAGCTTTCTTT
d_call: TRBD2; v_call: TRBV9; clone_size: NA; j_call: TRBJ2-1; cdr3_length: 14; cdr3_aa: CASSSGTSPNEQFF; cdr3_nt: TGTGCCAGCAGCTCCGGGACTAGCCCCAATGAGCAGTTCTTC
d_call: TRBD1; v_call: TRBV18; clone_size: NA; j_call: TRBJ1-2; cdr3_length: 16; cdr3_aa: CASSQGQGGTNYGYTF; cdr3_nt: TGTGCCAGCTCCCAGGGACAGGGCGGGACGAACTATGGCTACACCTTC
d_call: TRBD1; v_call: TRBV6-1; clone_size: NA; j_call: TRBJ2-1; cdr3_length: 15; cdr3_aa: CASKIGTGGLNEQFF; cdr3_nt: TGTGCCAGCAAAATCGGGACAGGGGGCTTGAATGAGCAGTTCTTC
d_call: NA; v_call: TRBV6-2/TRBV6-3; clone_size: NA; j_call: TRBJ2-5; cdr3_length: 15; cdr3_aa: CASSYSHAYQETQYF; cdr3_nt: TGTGCCAGCAGTTACTCGCACGCGTACCAAGAGACCCAGTACTTC
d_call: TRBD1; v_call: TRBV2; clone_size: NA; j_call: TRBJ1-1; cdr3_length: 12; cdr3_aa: CASSQGDREAFF; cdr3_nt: TGTGCCAGCAGCCAAGGGGACAGAGAAGCTTTCTTT
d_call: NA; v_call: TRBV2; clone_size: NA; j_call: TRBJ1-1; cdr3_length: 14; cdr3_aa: CASRAWEGSTEAFF; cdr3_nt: TGTGCCAGCCGGGCGTGGGAGGGGAGCACTGAAGCTTTCTTT
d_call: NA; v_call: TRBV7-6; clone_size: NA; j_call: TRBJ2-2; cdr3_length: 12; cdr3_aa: CASSLRTGELFF; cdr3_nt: TGTGCCAGCAGCTTGAGGACCGGGGAGCTGTTTTTT
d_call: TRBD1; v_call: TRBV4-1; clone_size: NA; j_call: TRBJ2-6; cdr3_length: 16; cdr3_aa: CASSQQTGDGANVLTF; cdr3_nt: TGCGCCAGCAGCCAACAGACAGGGGACGGGGCCAACGTCCTGACTTTC
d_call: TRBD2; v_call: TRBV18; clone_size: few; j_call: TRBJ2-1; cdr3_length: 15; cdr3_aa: CASSPGLAGNNEQFF; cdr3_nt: TGTGCCAGCTCACCTGGACTAGCGGGTAACAATGAGCAGTTCTTC
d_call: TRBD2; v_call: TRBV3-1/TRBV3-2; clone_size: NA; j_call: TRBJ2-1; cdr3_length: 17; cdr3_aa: CASSHLTRLAGGNEQFF; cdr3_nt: TGTGCCAGCAGCCACCTAACACGACTAGCGGGGGGCAATGAGCAGTTCTTC
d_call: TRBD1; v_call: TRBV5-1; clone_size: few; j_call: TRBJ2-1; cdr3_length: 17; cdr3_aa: CASSSPAGTGGFAEQFF; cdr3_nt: TGCGCCAGCAGCTCGCCGGCCGGGACAGGAGGGTTCGCTGAGCAGTTCTTC
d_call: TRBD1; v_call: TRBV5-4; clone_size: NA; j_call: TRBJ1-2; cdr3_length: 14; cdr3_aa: CASSSLDRAGGYTF; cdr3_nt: TGTGCCAGCAGCTCGCTGGACAGGGCGGGTGGCTACACCTTC
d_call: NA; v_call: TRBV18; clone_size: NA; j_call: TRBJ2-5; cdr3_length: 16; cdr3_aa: CASSRQVSSGQETQYF; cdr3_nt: TGTGCCAGCTCACGACAGGTCTCTAGCGGTCAAGAGACCCAGTACTTC
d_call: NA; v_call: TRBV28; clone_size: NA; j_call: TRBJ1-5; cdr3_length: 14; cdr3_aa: CASSAGGANQPQHF; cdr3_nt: TGTGCCAGCTCAGCGGGAGGTGCCAATCAGCCCCAGCATTTT
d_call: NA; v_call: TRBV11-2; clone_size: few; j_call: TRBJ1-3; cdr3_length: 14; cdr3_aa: CASSLYSSGNTIYF; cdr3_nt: TGTGCCAGCAGCTTATACAGCTCTGGAAACACCATATATTTT
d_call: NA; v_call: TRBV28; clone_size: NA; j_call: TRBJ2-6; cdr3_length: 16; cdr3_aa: CATRTTRNSGANVLTF; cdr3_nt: TGTGCCACGAGGACTACCAGAAACTCTGGGGCCAACGTCCTGACTTTC
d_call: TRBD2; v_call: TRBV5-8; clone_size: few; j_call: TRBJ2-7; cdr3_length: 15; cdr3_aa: CASSLARGRAYEQYF; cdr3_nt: TGTGCCAGCAGCTTGGCGCGGGGGAGGGCCTACGAGCAGTACTTC